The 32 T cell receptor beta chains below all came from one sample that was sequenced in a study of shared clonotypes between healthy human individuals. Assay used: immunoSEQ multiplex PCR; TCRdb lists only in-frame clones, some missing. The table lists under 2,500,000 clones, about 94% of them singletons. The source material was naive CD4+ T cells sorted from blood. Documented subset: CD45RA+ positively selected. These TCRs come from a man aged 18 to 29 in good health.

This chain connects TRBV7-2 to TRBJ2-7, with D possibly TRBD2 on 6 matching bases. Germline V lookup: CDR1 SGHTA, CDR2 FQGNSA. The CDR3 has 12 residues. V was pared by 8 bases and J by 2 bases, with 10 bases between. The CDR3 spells CASSIAAYEQYF. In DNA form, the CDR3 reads TGTGCCAGCTCCATAGCGGCCTACGAGCAGTACTTC.

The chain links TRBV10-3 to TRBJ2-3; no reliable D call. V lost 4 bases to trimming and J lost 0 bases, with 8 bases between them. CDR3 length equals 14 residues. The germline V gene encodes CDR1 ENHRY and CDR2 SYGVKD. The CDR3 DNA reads TGTGCCATCAGTGTAGAGCTTAGCACAGATACGCAGTATTTT. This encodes CAISVELSTDTQYF.

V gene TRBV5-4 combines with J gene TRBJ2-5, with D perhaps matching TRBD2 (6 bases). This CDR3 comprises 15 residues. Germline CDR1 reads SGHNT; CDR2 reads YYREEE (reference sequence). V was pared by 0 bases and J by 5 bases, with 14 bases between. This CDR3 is CASSLGGDGLETQYF. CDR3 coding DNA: TGTGCCAGCAGCTTGGGGGGGGACGGTTTGGAGACCCAGTACTTC.

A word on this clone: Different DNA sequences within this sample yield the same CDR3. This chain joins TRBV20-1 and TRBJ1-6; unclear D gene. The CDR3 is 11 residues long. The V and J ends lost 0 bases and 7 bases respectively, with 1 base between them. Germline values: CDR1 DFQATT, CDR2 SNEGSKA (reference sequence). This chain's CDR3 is CSARENSPLHF. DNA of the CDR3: TGCAGTGCTAGAGAAAATTCACCCCTCCACTTT.

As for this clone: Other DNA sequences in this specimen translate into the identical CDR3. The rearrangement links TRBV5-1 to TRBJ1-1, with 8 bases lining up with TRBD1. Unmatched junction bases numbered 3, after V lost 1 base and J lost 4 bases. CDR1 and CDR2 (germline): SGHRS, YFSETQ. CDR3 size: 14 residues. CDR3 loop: CASSLQGAPTEAFF. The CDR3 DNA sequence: TGCGCCAGCAGCTTGCAGGGGGCGCCCACTGAAGCTTTCTTT.

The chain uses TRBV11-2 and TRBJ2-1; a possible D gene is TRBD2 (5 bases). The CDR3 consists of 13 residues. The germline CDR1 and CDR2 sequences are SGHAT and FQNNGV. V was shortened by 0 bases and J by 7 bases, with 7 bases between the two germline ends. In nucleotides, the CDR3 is TGTGCCAGCAGCTTAGATCCGGGGAATGAGCAGTTCTTC. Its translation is CASSLDPGNEQFF.

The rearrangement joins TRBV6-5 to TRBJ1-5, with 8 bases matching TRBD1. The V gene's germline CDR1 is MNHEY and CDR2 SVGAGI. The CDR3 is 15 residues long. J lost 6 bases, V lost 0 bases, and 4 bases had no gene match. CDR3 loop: CASSYSQDRAQPQHF. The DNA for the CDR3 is TGTGCCAGCAGTTACTCCCAGGACAGGGCTCAGCCCCAGCATTTT.

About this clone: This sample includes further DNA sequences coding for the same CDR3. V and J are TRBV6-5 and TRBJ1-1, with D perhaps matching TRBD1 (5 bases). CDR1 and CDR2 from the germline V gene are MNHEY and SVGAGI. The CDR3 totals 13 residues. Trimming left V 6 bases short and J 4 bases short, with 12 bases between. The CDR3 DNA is TGTGCCAGCAGCCGTACAGGTGCCACTGAAGCTTTCTTT. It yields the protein CASSRTGATEAFF.

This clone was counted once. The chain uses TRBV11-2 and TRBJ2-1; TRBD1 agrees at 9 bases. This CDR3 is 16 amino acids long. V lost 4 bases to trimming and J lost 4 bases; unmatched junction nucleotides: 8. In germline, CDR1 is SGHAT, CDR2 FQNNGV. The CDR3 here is CASSSRDRGGYNEQFF. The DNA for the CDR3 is TGTGCCAGCAGCTCCCGCGACAGGGGGGGGTACAATGAGCAGTTCTTC.

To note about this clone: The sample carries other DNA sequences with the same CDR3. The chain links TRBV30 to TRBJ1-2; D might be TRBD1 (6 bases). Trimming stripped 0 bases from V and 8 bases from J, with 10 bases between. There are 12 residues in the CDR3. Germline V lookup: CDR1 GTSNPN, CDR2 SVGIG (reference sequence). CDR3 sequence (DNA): TGTGCCTGGAGTGTACTAGGGGGAGGCTACACCTTC. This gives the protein CAWSVLGGGYTF.

The CDR3 bases are TGTGCCATCAGTGAGTCCGGGGGCCAGTGGGGCTACACCTTC. This gives the protein CAISESGGQWGYTF. The gene calls are TRBV10-3 and TRBJ1-2; D is possibly TRBD1 (6 bases). The ends were cut back, 0 bases at V and 8 bases at J, with 13 bases in the middle. The CDR3 covers 14 residues. CDR1 ENHRY and CDR2 SYGVKD come from the germline V gene.

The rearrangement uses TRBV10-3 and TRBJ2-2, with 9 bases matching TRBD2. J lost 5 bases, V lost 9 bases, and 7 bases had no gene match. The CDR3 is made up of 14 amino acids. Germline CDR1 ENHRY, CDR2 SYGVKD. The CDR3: CAISAGGSTGELFF. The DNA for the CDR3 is TGTGCCATTTCAGCGGGAGGCTCGACCGGGGAGCTGTTTTTT.

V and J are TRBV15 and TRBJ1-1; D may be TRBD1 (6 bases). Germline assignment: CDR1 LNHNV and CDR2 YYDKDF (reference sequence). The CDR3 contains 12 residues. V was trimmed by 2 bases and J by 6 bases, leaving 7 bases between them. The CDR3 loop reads CATSRTGSEAFF. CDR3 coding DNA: TGTGCCACCAGCAGAACAGGGTCTGAAGCTTTCTTT.

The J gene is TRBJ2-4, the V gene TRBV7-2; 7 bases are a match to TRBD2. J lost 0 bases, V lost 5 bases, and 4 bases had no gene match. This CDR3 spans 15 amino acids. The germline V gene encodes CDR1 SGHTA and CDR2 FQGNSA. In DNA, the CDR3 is TGTGCCAGCAGCCCCGGGAGGATAGCCAAAAACATTCAGTACTTC. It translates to CASSPGRIAKNIQYF. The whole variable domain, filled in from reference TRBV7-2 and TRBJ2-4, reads GAGVSQSPSNKVTEKGKDVELRCDPISGHTALYWYRQSLGQGLEFLIYFQGNSAPDKSGLPSDRFSAERTGGSVSTLTIQRTQQEDSAVYLCASSPGRIAKNIQYFGAGTRLSVL.

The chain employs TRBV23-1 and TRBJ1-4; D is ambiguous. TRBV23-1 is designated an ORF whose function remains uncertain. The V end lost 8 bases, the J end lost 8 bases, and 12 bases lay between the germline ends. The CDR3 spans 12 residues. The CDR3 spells CASLGVREKLFF. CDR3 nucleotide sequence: TGCGCCAGCTTAGGTGTTCGGGAAAAACTGTTTTTT.

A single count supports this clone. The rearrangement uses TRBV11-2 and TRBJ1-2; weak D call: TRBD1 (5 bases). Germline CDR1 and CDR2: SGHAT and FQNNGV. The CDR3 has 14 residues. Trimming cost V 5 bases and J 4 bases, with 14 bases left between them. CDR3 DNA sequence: TGTGCCAGCAGCCCCCTTTGGGACCTCTATGGCTACACCTTC. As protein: CASSPLWDLYGYTF.

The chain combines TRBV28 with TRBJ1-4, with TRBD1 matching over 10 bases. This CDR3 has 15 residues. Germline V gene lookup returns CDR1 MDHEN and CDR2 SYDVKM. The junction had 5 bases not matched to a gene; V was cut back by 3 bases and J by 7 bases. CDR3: CASSLGGQGLEKLFF. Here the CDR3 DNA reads TGTGCCAGCAGTTTGGGGGGACAGGGGCTTGAAAAACTGTTTTTT.

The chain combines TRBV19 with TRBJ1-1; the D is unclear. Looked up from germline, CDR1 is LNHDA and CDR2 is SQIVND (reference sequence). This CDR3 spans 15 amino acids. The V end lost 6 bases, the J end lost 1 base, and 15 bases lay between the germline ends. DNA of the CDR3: TGTGCCAGTAGGGGAGTAGATCCAGGGAACACTGAAGCTTTCTTT. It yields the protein CASRGVDPGNTEAFF.

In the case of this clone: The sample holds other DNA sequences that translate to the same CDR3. The CDR3 protein is CASSLTGNTEAFF. CDR3 coding DNA: TGTGCCAGCAGCTTGACAGGAAACACTGAAGCTTTCTTT. V and J are TRBV7-9 and TRBJ1-1, with D perhaps TRBD1 (6 bases). The V gene's germline CDR1 is SEHNR and CDR2 FQNEAQ (reference sequence). The CDR3 loop spans 13 amino acids. Trimming took off 3 bases at V and 2 bases at J, with 7 bases between the two ends.

The CDR3 DNA reads as TGTGCCAGCAAGGGTGCAACTAATGAAAAACTGTTTTTT. This codes for CASKGATNEKLFF. The chain links TRBV28 to TRBJ1-4; D ambiguous. Looked up from germline, CDR1 is MDHEN and CDR2 is SYDVKM. The CDR3 runs to 13 residues. Between the trimmed V and J ends, which lost 7 bases and 0 bases, there was a span of 6 bases.

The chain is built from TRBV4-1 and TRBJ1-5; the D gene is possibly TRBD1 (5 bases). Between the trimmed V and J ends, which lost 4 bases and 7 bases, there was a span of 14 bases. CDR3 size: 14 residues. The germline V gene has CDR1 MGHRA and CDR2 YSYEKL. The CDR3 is CASSLRGEGQPQHF. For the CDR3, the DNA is TGCGCCAGCAGCCTCCGAGGGGAAGGGCAGCCCCAGCATTTT.

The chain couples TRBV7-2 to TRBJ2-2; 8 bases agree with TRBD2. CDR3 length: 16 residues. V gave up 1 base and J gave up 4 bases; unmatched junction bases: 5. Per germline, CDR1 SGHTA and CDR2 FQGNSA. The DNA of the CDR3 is TGTGCCAGCAGCTTAGGCGGGACTAGAACCACCGGGGAGCTGTTTTTT. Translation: CASSLGGTRTTGELFF.

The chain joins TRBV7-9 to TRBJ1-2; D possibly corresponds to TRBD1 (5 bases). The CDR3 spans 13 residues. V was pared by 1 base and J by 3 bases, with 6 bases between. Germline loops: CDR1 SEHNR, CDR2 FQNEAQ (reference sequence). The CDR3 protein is CASSLGDYYGYTF. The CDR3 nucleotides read TGTGCCAGCAGCTTAGGGGACTACTATGGCTACACCTTC.

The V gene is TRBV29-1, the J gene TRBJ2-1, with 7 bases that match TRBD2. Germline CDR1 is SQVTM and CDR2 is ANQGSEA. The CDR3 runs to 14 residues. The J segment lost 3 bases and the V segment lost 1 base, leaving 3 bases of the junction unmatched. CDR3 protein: CSVEAGTNYNEQFF. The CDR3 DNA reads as TGCAGCGTTGAAGCCGGGACTAACTACAATGAGCAGTTCTTC.

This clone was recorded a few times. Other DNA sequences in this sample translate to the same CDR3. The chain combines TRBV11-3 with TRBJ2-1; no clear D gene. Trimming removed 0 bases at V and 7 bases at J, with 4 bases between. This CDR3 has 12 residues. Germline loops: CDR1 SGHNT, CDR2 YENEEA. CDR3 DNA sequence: TGTGCCAGCAGCTTAGATGGGAATGAGCAGTTCTTC. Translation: CASSLDGNEQFF.

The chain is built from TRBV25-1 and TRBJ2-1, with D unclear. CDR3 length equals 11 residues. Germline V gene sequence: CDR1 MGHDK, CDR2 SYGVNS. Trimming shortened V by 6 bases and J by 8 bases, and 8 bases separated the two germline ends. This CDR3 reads CASRGNHEQFF. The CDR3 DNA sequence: TGTGCCAGCAGGGGGAATCATGAGCAGTTCTTC.

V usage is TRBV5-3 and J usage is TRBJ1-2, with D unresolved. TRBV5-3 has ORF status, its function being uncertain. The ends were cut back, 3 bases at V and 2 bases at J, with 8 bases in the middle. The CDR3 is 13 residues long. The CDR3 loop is CARSSTSNYGYTF. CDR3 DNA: TGTGCCAGAAGCTCAACCTCCAACTATGGCTACACCTTC.

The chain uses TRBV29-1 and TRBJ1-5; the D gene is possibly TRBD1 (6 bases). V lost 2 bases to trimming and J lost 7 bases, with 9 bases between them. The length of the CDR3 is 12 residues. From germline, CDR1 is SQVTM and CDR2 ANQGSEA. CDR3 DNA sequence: TGCAGCGTTGAAATAGGGGGACAGCCCCAGCATTTT. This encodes CSVEIGGQPQHF.

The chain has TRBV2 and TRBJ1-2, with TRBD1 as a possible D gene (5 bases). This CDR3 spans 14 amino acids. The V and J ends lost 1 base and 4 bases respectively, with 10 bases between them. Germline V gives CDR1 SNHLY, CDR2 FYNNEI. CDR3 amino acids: CASSEGGGIYGYTF. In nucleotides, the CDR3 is TGTGCCAGCAGTGAAGGGGGGGGAATCTATGGCTACACCTTC.

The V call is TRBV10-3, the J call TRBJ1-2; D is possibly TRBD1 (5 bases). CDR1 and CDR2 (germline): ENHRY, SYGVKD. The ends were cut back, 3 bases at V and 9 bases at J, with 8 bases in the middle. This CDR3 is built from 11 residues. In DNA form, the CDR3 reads TGTGCCATCAGTGAAGACAGAAGCTACACCTTC. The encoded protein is CAISEDRSYTF.

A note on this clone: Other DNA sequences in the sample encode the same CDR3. The CDR3 spells CASSLDGGNNQPQHF. In DNA, the CDR3 is TGTGCCAGCAGCTTAGATGGAGGAAACAATCAGCCCCAGCATTTT. The chain links TRBV11-2 to TRBJ1-5; D remains ambiguous. CDR3 size: 15 residues. Trimming shortened V by 0 bases and J by 3 bases, and 9 bases separated the two germline ends. Germline V gene lookup returns CDR1 SGHAT and CDR2 FQNNGV.

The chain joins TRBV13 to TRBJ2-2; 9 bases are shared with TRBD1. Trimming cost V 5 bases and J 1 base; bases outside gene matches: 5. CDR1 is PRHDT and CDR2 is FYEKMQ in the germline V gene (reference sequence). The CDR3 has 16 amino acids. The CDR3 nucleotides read TGTGCCAGCAGCCAGGTGGGACAGGGGAACACCGGGGAGCTGTTTTTT. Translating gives CASSQVGQGNTGELFF.